The T cell receptor beta chain described here comes from a study of shared clonotypes between healthy human individuals. Once extracted for a subset, genomic DNA was divided evenly among several immunoSEQ plates. Produced via immunoSEQ multiplex PCR; TCRdb's table is partial and in-frame only. The sample has about 470,000 clones, around 75% seen once. V was cut by 3 bases and J by 0 bases, with 12 bases left in between. Germline values: CDR1 SGHAT, CDR2 FQNNGV. The length of the CDR3 is 16 residues. Study donors comprised healthy, HIV-negative adults devoid of recent acute infection or vaccination. The chain recombines TRBV11-2 with TRBJ2-4; D possibly corresponds to TRBD1 (6 bases). The specimen sequenced was PBMCs. The TCR was taken from a woman aged 40 to 50 in good health. Some clones in this sample may be carry-over from other donors' samples. CDR3 sequence: CASSLGAPLAKNIQYF. CDR3 nucleotide sequence: TGTGCCAGCAGCTTGGGGGCCCCCCTAGCCAAAAACATTCAGTACTTC. Full variable domain (missing parts from reference TRBV11-2 and TRBJ2-4): EAGVAQSPRYKIIEKRQSVAFWCNPISGHATLYWYQQILGQGPKLLIQFQNNGVVDDSQLPKDRFSAERLKGVDSTLKIQPAKLEDSAVYLCASSLGAPLAKNIQYFGAGTRLSVL.